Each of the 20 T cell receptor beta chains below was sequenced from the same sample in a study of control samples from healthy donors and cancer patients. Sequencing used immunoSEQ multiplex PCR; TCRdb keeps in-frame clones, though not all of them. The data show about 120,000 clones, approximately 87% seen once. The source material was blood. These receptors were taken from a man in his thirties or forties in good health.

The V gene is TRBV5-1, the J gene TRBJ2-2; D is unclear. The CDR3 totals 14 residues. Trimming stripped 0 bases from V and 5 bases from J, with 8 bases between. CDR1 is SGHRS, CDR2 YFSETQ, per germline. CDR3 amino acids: CASSLAVLTGELFF. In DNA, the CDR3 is TGCGCCAGCAGCTTGGCCGTTCTTACCGGGGAGCTGTTTTTT.

The CDR3 nucleotides are TGTGCCAGCAGTTTATCATCCCTGGGGGTTCAGCCCCAGCATTTT. Its translation is CASSLSSLGVQPQHF. The chain combines TRBV27 with TRBJ1-5; a possible D gene is TRBD1 (5 bases). The length of the CDR3 is 15 residues. Deletions cut 0 bases from V and 6 bases from J, with 12 bases between. The germline V gene encodes CDR1 MNHEY and CDR2 SMNVEV (reference sequence).

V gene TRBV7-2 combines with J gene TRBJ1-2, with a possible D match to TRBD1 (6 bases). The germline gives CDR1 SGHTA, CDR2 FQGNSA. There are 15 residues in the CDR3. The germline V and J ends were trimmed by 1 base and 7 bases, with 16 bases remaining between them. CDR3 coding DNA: TGTGCCAGCAGCTTAGTGGCTCAGGGGACCCCTGGCTACACCTTC. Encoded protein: CASSLVAQGTPGYTF. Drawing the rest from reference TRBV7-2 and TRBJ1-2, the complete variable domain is GAGVSQSPSNKVTEKGKDVELRCDPISGHTALYWYRQSLGQGLEFLIYFQGNSAPDKSGLPSDRFSAERTGGSVSTLTIQRTQQEDSAVYLCASSLVAQGTPGYTFGSGTRLTVV.

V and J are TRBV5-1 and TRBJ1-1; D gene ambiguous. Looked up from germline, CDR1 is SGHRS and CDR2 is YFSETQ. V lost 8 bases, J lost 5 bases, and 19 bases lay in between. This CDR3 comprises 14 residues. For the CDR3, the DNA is TGCGCCAGTTCCGTCACCCTGGGGAGGACTGAAGCTTTCTTT. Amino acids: CASSVTLGRTEAFF. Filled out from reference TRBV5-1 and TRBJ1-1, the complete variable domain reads KAGVTQTPRYLIKTRGQQVTLSCSPISGHRSVSWYQQTPGQGLQFLFEYFSETQRNKGNFPGRFSGRQFSNSRSEMNVSTLELGDSALYLCASSVTLGRTEAFFGQGTRLTVV.

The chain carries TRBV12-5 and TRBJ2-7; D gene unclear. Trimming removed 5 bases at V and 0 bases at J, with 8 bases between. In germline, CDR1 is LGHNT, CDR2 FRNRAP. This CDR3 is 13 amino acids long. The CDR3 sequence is CASGMTLSYEQYF. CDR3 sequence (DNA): TGTGCTAGTGGTATGACACTCTCCTACGAGCAGTACTTC.

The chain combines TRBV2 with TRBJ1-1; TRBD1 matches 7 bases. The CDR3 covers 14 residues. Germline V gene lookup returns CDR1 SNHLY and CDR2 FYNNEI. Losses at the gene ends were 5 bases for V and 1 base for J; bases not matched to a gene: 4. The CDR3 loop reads CASSMYRGNTEAFF. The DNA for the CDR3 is TGTGCCAGCAGTATGTACAGGGGGAACACTGAAGCTTTCTTT.

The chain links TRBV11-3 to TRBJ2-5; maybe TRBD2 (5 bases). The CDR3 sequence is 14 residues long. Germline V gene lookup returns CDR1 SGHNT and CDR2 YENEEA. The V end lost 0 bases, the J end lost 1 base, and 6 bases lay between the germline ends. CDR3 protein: CASSLDRGQETQYF. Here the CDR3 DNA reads TGTGCCAGCAGCTTAGACCGGGGCCAAGAGACCCAGTACTTC.

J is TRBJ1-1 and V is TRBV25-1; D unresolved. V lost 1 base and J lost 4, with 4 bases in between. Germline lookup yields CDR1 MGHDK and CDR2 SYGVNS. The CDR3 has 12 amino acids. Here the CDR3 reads CASSEFSTEAFF. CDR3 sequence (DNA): TGTGCCAGCAGTGAATTTAGCACTGAAGCTTTCTTT.

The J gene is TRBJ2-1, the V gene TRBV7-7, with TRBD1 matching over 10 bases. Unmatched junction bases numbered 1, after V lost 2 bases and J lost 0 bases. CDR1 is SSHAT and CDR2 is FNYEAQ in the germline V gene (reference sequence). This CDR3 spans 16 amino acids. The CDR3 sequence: CASSLRTGGSYNEQFF. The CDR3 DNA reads TGTGCCAGCAGCTTACGGACAGGGGGCTCCTACAATGAGCAGTTCTTC.

In nucleotides, the CDR3 is TGTGCCAGCAGTTTTGGACTCTACACTGAAGCTTTCTTT. Translated, it gives CASSFGLYTEAFF. This chain connects TRBV28 to TRBJ1-1; D gene uncertain. Germline lookup yields CDR1 MDHEN and CDR2 SYDVKM. V shed 3 bases and J shed 3 bases, with 8 bases lying between them. This CDR3 region has 13 residues. Full variable domain (missing parts from reference TRBV28 and TRBJ1-1): DVKVTQSSRYLVKRTGEKVFLECVQDMDHENMFWYRQDPGLGLRLIYFSYDVKMKEKGDIPEGYSVSREKKERFSLILESASTNQTSMYLCASSFGLYTEAFFGQGTRLTVV.

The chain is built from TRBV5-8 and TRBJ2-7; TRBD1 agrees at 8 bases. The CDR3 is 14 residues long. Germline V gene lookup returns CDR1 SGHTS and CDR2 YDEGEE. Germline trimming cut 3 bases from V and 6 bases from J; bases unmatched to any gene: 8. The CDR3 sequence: CASSSGQVPAEQYF. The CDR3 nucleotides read TGTGCCAGCAGCTCGGGACAGGTTCCAGCCGAGCAGTACTTC. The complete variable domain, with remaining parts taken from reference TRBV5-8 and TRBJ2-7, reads EAGVTQSPTHLIKTRGQQATLRCSPISGHTSVYWYQQALGLGLQFLLWYDEGEERNRGNFPPRFSGRQFPNYSSELNVNALELEDSALYLCASSSGQVPAEQYFGPGTRLTVT.

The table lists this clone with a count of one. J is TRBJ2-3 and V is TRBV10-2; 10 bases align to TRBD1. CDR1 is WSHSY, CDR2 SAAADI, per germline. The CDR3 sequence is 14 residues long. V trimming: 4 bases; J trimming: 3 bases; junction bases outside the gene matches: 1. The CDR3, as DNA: TGCGCCAGCAGTGGACAGGGGGCAACAGATACGCAGTATTTT. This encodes CASSGQGATDTQYF.

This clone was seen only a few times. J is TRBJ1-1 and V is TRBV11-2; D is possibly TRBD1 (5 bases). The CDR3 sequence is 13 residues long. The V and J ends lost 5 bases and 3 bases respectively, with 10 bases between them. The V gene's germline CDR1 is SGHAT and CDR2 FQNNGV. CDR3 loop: CASSPGFYTEAFF. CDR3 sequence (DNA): TGTGCCAGCAGCCCAGGGTTTTACACTGAAGCTTTCTTT.

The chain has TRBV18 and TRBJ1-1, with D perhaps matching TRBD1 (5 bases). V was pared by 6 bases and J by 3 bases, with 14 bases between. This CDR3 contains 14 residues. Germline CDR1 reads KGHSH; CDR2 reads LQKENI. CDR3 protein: CASSLTGRDTEAFF. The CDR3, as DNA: TGTGCCAGCTCGCTCACAGGCAGGGACACTGAAGCTTTCTTT.

The DNA of the CDR3 is TGTGCCATCAGTGAGGACACCTACGAGCAGTACTTC. Amino acid sequence: CAISEDTYEQYF. The chain uses TRBV10-3 and TRBJ2-7; D uncertain. The V gene's germline CDR1 is ENHRY and CDR2 SYGVKD. The CDR3 is 12 residues long. V was clipped by 2 bases and J by 2 bases, with 4 bases between them.

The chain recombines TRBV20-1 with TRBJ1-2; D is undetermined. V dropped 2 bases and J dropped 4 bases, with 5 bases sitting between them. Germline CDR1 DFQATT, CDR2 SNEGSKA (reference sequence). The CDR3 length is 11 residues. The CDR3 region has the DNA TGCAGTGCTAGAATGGGCTATGGCTACACCTTC. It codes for CSARMGYGYTF.

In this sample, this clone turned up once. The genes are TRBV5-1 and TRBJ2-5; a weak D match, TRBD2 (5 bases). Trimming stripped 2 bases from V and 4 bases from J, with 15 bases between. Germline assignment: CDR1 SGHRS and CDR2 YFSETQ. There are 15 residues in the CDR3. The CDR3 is CASSLFPGMGETQYF. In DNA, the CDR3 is TGCGCCAGCAGCTTATTCCCGGGGATGGGAGAGACCCAGTACTTC.

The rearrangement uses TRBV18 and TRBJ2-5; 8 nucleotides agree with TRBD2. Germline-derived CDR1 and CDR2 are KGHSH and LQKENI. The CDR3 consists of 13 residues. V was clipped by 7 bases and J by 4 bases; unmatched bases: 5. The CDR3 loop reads CASLPGGGETQYF. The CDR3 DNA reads TGTGCCAGCTTACCGGGAGGGGGAGAGACCCAGTACTTC.

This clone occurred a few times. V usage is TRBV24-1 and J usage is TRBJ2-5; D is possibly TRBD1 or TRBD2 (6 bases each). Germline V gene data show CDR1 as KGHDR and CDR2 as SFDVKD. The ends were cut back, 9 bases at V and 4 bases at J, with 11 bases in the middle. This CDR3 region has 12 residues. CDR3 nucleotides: TGTGCCACCGAGGGGGGAACAGAGACCCAGTACTTC. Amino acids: CATEGGTETQYF.

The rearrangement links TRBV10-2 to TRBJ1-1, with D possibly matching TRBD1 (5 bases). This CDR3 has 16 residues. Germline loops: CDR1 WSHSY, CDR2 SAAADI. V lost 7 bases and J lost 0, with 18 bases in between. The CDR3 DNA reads TGCGCCAGCACCGACAGCTCTTCCCTCATGAACACTGAAGCTTTCTTT. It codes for CASTDSSSLMNTEAFF.